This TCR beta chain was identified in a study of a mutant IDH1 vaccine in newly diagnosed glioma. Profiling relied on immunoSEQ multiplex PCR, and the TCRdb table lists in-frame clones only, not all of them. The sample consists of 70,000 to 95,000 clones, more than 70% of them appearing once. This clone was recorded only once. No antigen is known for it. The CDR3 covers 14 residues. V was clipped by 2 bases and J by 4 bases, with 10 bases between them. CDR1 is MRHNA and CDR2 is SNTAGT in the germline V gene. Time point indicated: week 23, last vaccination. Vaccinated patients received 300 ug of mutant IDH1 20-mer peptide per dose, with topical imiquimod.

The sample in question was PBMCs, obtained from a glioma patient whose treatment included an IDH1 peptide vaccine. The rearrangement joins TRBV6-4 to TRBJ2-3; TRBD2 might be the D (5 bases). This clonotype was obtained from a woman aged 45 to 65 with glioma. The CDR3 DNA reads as TGTGCCAGCAGTGACCAGGCTAGCTCAGATACGCAGTATTTT. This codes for CASSDQASSDTQYF.